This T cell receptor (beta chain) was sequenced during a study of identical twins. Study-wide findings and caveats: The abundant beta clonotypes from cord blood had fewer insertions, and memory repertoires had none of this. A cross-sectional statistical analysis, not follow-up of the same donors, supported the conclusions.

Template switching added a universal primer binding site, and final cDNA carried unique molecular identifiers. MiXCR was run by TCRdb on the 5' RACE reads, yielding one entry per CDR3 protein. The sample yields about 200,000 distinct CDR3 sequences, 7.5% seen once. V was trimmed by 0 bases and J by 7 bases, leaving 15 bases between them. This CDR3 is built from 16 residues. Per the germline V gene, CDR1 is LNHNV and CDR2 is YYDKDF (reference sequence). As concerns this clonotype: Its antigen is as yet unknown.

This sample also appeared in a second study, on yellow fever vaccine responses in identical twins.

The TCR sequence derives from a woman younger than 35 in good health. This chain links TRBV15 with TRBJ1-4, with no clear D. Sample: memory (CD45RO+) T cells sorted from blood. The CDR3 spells CATSRERGMGREKLFF. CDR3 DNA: TGTGCCACCAGCAGAGAAAGAGGGATGGGTCGTGAAAAACTGTTTTTT.